The 26 T cell receptor beta chains listed next were all sequenced from one sample in a study of blood T cell repertoires in COVID-19 (dated by TCRdb to the early 2020s). The library was built by means of the immunoSEQ multiplex PCR assay. TCRdb limited this immuneACCESS table to in-frame rearrangements with V and J called. A share of clones is missing; checked studies link under half to unresolved V genes, and the rest is unexplained. The table for this sample lists 250,000 to 350,000 clones; 90% of them were counted only once. The ten biggest clones cover less than 3% of the sample. The sequencing input was peripheral blood. The receptors come from a woman younger than 45 with COVID-19, enrolled during active disease.

This clone was observed a single time. V usage is TRBV6-5 and J usage is TRBJ1-1; a possible D gene is TRBD1 (5 bases). Per germline, CDR1 MNHEY and CDR2 SVGAGI. V was shortened by 7 bases and J by 0 bases, with 15 bases between the two germline ends. The CDR3 runs 15 residues. CDR3 sequence reads: CASINPGTMNTEAFF. In DNA form, the CDR3 reads TGTGCCAGCATCAACCCAGGGACTATGAACACTGAAGCTTTCTTT.

This clone has just a few counts. This rearrangement joins TRBV19 to TRBJ1-1; D may be TRBD1 (6 bases). The CDR3 has 15 amino acids. Germline V gives CDR1 LNHDA, CDR2 SQIVND (reference sequence). The V gene lost 1 base and the J gene lost 4 bases, with 13 bases spanning the gap. The CDR3, as DNA: TGTGCCAGTAGTATAGGTCGGACACAGGGCACTGAAGCTTTCTTT. It specifies CASSIGRTQGTEAFF.

V is TRBV27 and J is TRBJ2-2; D might be TRBD2 (6 bases). Trimming removed 7 bases from V and 1 base from J, with 16 bases in between. CDR3 length: 16 residues. CDR1 is MNHEY, CDR2 SMNVEV, per germline (reference sequence). CDR3 DNA: TGTGCCAGCAAACCCTACGGGGAGGAGAACACCGGGGAGCTGTTTTTT. Amino acids: CASKPYGEENTGELFF.

The chain carries TRBV10-1 and TRBJ2-4; D call uncertain. V was clipped by 3 bases and J by 0 bases, with 6 bases between them. The CDR3 spans 14 residues. Germline lookup yields CDR1 WNHNN and CDR2 SYGVQD (reference sequence). The CDR3 region is CASSETGAKNIQYF. CDR3 sequence (DNA): TGCGCCAGCAGTGAAACGGGAGCCAAAAACATTCAGTACTTC.

The chain links TRBV12-3 or TRBV12-4 to TRBJ1-1; D gene ambiguous. CDR3 size: 12 residues. The germline V and J ends were trimmed by 4 bases and 6 bases, with 9 bases remaining between them. Written as DNA, the CDR3 is TGTGCCAGCAGTTCGGCCGCGGCTGAAGCTTTCTTT. Its translation: CASSSAAAEAFF.

The CDR3 is CASSRSRNTEAFF. The CDR3 nucleotides read TGTGCCAGCAGCCGTAGTAGAAACACTGAAGCTTTCTTT. The rearrangement links TRBV6-2 or TRBV6-3 to TRBJ1-1, with D unresolved. V lost 6 bases to trimming and J lost 2 bases, with 10 bases between them. The germline CDR1 and CDR2 sequences are MNHEY and SVGEGT. This CDR3 region has 13 residues.

This chain uses TRBV19 with TRBJ1-4; D is perhaps TRBD1 (5 bases). V lost 7 bases and J 4 bases, leaving 19 bases between the germline ends. From germline, CDR1 is LNHDA and CDR2 SQIVND (reference sequence). The CDR3 is 16 residues long. In nucleotides, the CDR3 is TGTGCCAGTACCCATGGGGCCCGACGGCTTAATGAAAAACTGTTTTTT. Translated, it gives CASTHGARRLNEKLFF.

The V call is TRBV19, the J call TRBJ1-1, with a possible D match to TRBD1 (6 bases). The CDR3 consists of 13 residues. Trimming left V 7 bases short and J 6 bases short, with 15 bases between. Germline V gene sequence: CDR1 LNHDA, CDR2 SQIVND (reference sequence). The CDR3: CASILRGGPEAFF. DNA of the CDR3: TGTGCCAGTATCCTCAGGGGTGGTCCTGAAGCTTTCTTT.

The V call is TRBV2, the J call TRBJ2-5, with TRBD1 matching 7 bases. The V and J ends lost 5 bases and 2 bases, in that order; junction bases with no gene match: 2. Per the germline V gene, CDR1 is SNHLY and CDR2 is FYNNEI. The length of the CDR3 is 13 residues. The CDR3 DNA sequence: TGTGCCAGCAGTAAGGGACAGCAAGAGACCCAGTACTTC. This gives the protein CASSKGQQETQYF.

This clone was counted a few times. The chain has TRBV7-9 and TRBJ1-2; D is perhaps TRBD1 (6 bases). Trimming removed 6 bases at V and 4 bases at J, with 12 bases between. There are 13 residues in the CDR3. Per the germline V gene, CDR1 is SEHNR and CDR2 is FQNEAQ (reference sequence). CDR3 residues: CASRMADSYGYTF. The CDR3 DNA reads as TGTGCCAGCAGAATGGCGGACAGCTATGGCTACACCTTC. The full variable domain, with the rest looked up from reference TRBV7-9 and TRBJ1-2, is DTGVSQNPRHKITKRGQNVTFRCDPISEHNRLYWYRQTLGQGPEFLTYFQNEAQLEKSRLLSDRFSAERPKGSFSTLEIQRTEQGDSAMYLCASRMADSYGYTFGSGTRLTVV.

The chain joins TRBV19 to TRBJ2-5; D is ambiguous. The V end lost 4 bases, the J end lost 3 bases, and 3 bases lay between the germline ends. The CDR3 runs to 11 residues. The germline V gene has CDR1 LNHDA and CDR2 SQIVND (reference sequence). The CDR3 DNA reads as TGTGCCAGTAGTACAAAAGAGACCCAGTACTTC. This sequence encodes CASSTKETQYF.

CDR3 protein: CASTRDNKGGNQPQHF. The CDR3 nucleotides read TGTGCCAGCACTAGGGACAACAAAGGAGGCAATCAGCCCCAGCATTTT. The J gene is TRBJ1-5, the V gene TRBV2, with D tentatively TRBD1 (6 bases). The V gene lost 7 bases and the J gene lost 2 bases, with 18 bases spanning the gap. The CDR3 sequence is 16 residues long. CDR1 and CDR2 from the germline V gene are SNHLY and FYNNEI.

This clone was recorded once. The chain joins TRBV11-3 to TRBJ1-1; D is ambiguous. The ends were cut back, 5 bases at V and 3 bases at J, with 10 bases in the middle. In germline, CDR1 is SGHNT, CDR2 YENEEA. The CDR3 totals 13 residues. CDR3: CASSRVADTEAFF. The DNA for the CDR3 is TGTGCCAGCAGCCGGGTTGCGGACACTGAAGCTTTCTTT.

V and J are TRBV19 and TRBJ2-3; the D is unclear. V was cut by 7 bases and J by 3 bases, with 14 bases left in between. This CDR3 has 14 amino acids. The germline CDR1 and CDR2 sequences are LNHDA and SQIVND (reference sequence). The CDR3 spells CASTYSLSTDTQYF. CDR3 nucleotides: TGTGCCAGTACGTACTCCCTGTCGACAGATACGCAGTATTTT.

The chain has TRBV21-1 and TRBJ1-5; no check of the table's D call, TRBD1, against the DNA was made. TRBV21-1 is marked as a pseudogene. The CDR3 runs 15 residues. DNA of the CDR3: TGTGCCAGCAGCTCCGAGGGGGAAGTGGAACAGCCCCAGCATTTT. This translates into CASSSEGEVEQPQHF.

The chain links TRBV18 to TRBJ1-1, with 7 bases matching TRBD1. Per the germline V gene, CDR1 is KGHSH and CDR2 is LQKENI. The CDR3 sequence is 16 residues long. J lost 0 bases, V lost 3 bases, and 7 bases had no gene match. As DNA, the CDR3 is TGTGCCAGCTCACCGCCGACAGGGCTGATGAACACTGAAGCTTTCTTT. Encoded protein: CASSPPTGLMNTEAFF.

This clone came up many times. This chain links TRBV5-1 with TRBJ1-2, with D hard to call. Trimming removed 0 bases from V and 0 bases from J, with 6 bases in between. The germline gives CDR1 SGHRS, CDR2 YFSETQ. CDR3 length equals 14 residues. The CDR3 DNA sequence: TGCGCCAGCAGCTTGGAGAGGGCTAACTATGGCTACACCTTC. Protein product: CASSLERANYGYTF. Variable domain in full (rest from reference TRBV5-1 and TRBJ1-2): KAGVTQTPRYLIKTRGQQVTLSCSPISGHRSVSWYQQTPGQGLQFLFEYFSETQRNKGNFPGRFSGRQFSNSRSEMNVSTLELGDSALYLCASSLERANYGYTFGSGTRLTVV.

The CDR3 DNA is TGTGCCAGCAGCACCGACAGGGGGCGGGAGACTGAAGCTTTCTTT. Amino acid sequence: CASSTDRGRETEAFF. The genes are TRBV2 and TRBJ1-1, with TRBD1 identical over 10 bases. CDR3 size: 15 residues. Germline CDR1 and CDR2: SNHLY and FYNNEI. Trimming at V came to 6 bases and at J to 5 bases, leaving 9 bases not matched to a gene.

The chain uses TRBV19 and TRBJ1-4; 7 bases are a match to TRBD1. V was pared by 6 bases and J by 4 bases, with 8 bases of the junction left unmatched. Germline V CDR1 and CDR2: LNHDA, SQIVND (reference sequence). The CDR3 runs 15 residues. The chain's CDR3 is CASRTGTALNEKLFF. The DNA for the CDR3 is TGTGCCAGTAGGACCGGGACAGCTCTTAATGAAAAACTGTTTTTT.

The chain is built from TRBV12-3 or TRBV12-4 and TRBJ1-5; no clear D gene. Trimming cost V 1 base and J 4 bases, with 5 bases left between them. The CDR3 contains 13 residues. The CDR3 sequence is CASSLVSNQPQHF. CDR3 bases: TGTGCCAGCAGTTTAGTTTCAAATCAGCCCCAGCATTTT.

This chain links TRBV9 with TRBJ2-3; 14 bases match TRBD2. V was clipped by 3 bases and J by 5 bases; unmatched bases: 5. The CDR3 loop spans 16 amino acids. Looked up from germline, CDR1 is SGDLS and CDR2 is YYNGEE. In DNA, the CDR3 is TGTGCCAGCAGCGCCGGACTAGCGGGAGGTGAAGATACGCAGTATTTT. Amino acid sequence: CASSAGLAGGEDTQYF.

The rearrangement joins TRBV6-5 to TRBJ1-4, with 9 nucleotides matching TRBD1. V dropped 7 bases and J dropped 7; count of bases not matched to a gene: 7. The CDR3 spans 14 residues. Germline values: CDR1 MNHEY, CDR2 SVGAGI. CDR3 DNA: TGTGCCAGCAATCCCGGGACAGGGTCTGAAAAACTGTTTTTT. The encoded protein is CASNPGTGSEKLFF.

J is TRBJ1-2 and V is TRBV30, with D unresolved. This CDR3 is built from 13 residues. Germline assignment: CDR1 GTSNPN and CDR2 SVGIG (reference sequence). Between the trimmed V and J ends, which lost 4 bases and 7 bases, there was a span of 16 bases. CDR3 loop: CAWKAGGVVGYTF. CDR3 DNA: TGTGCCTGGAAGGCGGGCGGAGTAGTTGGCTACACCTTC.

The chain is built from TRBV24-1 and TRBJ2-2; 10 bases align to TRBD2. The germline V gene has CDR1 KGHDR and CDR2 SFDVKD. Unmatched junction bases numbered 7, after V lost 3 bases and J lost 4 bases. There are 17 residues in the CDR3. The chain's CDR3 is CATSDPSSGSATGELFF. The CDR3 nucleotides are TGTGCCACCAGTGATCCTTCTAGCGGGAGTGCCACCGGGGAGCTGTTTTTT.

The rearrangement joins TRBV2 to TRBJ2-7; TRBD1 matches 10 bases. With 6 bases clipped from V and 6 bases from J, the junction kept 8 bases outside the gene matches. CDR1 SNHLY and CDR2 FYNNEI come from the germline V gene. The CDR3 consists of 14 residues. CDR3 loop: CASRPDRGRGEQYF. The CDR3 DNA reads TGTGCCAGCAGGCCAGACAGGGGGCGCGGCGAGCAGTACTTC.

This rearrangement joins TRBV7-2 to TRBJ2-1, with D perhaps TRBD2 (7 bases). Germline CDR1 reads SGHTA; CDR2 reads FQGNSA. The CDR3 is 14 residues long. Trimming took 5 bases from V and 9 from J, leaving 17 bases between them. CDR3 protein: CASSQFRGLTEQFF. The CDR3 nucleotides read TGTGCCAGCAGCCAATTCAGGGGACTAACTGAGCAGTTCTTC.